This entry concerns a single T cell receptor beta chain. The antigen is undetermined. TCRdb independently ran MiXCR on the reads; one entry per CDR3 protein. Of 360,000 or so distinct CDR3 sequences listed, roughly 36% are singletons. This record belongs to a study of T cell repertoires in cytomegalovirus infection. Germline CDR1 reads MNHNS; CDR2 reads SASEGT. With V trimmed by 8 bases and J by 3 bases, 3 bases remained unmatched. The CDR3 contains 12 residues. Overall study findings and caveats: There were HLA-C-restricted CMV-specific TCR beta clonotypes dominating the ex vivo response.

This material consisted of cultured PBMCs, taken from culture after CMV antigen stimulation. The chain links TRBV6-1 to TRBJ2-5; 7 bases match TRBD1. The TCR comes from a human donor in good health (CMV status not recorded). Some clones in this sample may be carry-over from other donors' samples. DNA for the CDR3: TGTGCCAGCCTCGACAGGGAAGAGACCCAGTACTTC. Its translation is CASLDREETQYF.